Detailed here is one T cell receptor beta chain. Its antigen is undetermined. Using immunoSEQ multiplex PCR, the repertoire was profiled, and TCRdb retains in-frame clones only, with some absent. Found here are 50,000 to 55,000 clones, 93% of them singletons; the top ten hold under 20%. This entry belongs to a study of siplizumab effects on memory and regulatory T cells. The CDR3 runs to 15 residues. Germline V gene sequence: CDR1 MDHEN, CDR2 SYDVKM. General study results and limits: Confirmation was lacking for the suppressive function of proliferating Tregs derived from siplizumab cultures. A minor fraction of alloreactive clones, and no more, mapped to unstimulated subsets. Mappable alloreactive CD4+ clones came from Treg cells around 70% of the time on average with siplizumab, against 25% to 30% in controls.

This TCR came from a human donor in good health. Sequenced: CD8+ T cells sorted from blood. The J gene is TRBJ2-5, the V gene TRBV28; no definite D call. The end of the DNA fits TRBJ2-7 better, so the J call may be wrong. CDR3 DNA sequence: TGTGCCAGCAGTTTATGGCCAGCAAACAACAACGAGCAGTACTTC. Its protein is CASSLWPANNNEQYF.